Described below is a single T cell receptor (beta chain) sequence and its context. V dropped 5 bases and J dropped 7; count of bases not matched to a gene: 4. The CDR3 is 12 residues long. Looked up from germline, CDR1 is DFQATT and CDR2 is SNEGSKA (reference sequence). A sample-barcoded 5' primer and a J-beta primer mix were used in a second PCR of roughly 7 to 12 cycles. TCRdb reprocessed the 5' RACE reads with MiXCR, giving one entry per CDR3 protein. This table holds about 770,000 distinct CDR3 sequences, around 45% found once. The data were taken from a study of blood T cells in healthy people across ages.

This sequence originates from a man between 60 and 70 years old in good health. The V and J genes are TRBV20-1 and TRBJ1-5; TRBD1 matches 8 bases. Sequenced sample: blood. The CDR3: CSALGTGQPQHF. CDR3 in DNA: TGCAGTGCTCTAGGGACAGGCCAGCCCCAGCATTTT.